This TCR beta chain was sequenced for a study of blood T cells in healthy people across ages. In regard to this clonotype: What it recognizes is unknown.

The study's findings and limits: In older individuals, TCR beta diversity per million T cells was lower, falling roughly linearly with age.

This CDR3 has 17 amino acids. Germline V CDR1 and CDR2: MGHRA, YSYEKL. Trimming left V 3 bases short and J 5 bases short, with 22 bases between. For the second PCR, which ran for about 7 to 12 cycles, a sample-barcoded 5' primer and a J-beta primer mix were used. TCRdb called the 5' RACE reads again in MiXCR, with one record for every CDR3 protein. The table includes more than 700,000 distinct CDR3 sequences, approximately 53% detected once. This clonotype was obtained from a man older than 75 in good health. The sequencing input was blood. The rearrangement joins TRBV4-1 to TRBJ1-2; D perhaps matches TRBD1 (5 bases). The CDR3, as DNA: TGCGCCAGCAGCCACGTCGGGGGTCGACTCAAAGAGTATGGCTACACCTTC. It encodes CASSHVGGRLKEYGYTF.